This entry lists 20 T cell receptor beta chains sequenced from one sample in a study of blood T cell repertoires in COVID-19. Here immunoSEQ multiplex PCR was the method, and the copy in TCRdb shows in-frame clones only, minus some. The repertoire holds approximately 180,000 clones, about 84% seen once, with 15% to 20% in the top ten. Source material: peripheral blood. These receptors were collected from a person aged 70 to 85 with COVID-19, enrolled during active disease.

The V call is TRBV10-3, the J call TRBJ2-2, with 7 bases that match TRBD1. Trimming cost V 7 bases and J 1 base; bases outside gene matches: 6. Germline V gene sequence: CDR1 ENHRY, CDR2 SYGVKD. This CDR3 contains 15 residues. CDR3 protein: CAIKPGTVNTGELFF. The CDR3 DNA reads TGTGCCATCAAACCCGGGACAGTGAACACCGGGGAGCTGTTTTTT.

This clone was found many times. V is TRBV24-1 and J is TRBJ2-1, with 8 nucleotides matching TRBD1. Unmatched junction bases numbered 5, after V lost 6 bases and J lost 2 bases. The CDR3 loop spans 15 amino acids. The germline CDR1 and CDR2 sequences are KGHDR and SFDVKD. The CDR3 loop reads CATSPQTGAYNEQFF. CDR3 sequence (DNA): TGTGCCACCAGTCCTCAGACAGGGGCCTACAATGAGCAGTTCTTC.

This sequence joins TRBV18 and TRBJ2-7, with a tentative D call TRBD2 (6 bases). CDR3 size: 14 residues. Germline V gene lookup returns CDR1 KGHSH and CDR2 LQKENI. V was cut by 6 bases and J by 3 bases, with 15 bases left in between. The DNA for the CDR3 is TGTGCCAGCTCGGACCTGGGAGGTAACTACGAGCAGTACTTC. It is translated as CASSDLGGNYEQYF.

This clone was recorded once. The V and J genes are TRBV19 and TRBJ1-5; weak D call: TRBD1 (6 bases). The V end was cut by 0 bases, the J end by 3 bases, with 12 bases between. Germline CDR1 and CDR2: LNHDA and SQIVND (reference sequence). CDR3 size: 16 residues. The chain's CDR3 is CASSIDVGQHNQPQHF. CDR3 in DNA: TGTGCCAGTAGTATAGATGTTGGACAGCACAATCAGCCCCAGCATTTT.

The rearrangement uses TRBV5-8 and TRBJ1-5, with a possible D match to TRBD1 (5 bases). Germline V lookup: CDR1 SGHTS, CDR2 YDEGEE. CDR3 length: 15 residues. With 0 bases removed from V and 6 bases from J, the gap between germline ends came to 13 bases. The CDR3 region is CASSLAGGIGQPQHF. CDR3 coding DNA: TGTGCCAGCAGCTTGGCCGGGGGGATTGGTCAGCCCCAGCATTTT.

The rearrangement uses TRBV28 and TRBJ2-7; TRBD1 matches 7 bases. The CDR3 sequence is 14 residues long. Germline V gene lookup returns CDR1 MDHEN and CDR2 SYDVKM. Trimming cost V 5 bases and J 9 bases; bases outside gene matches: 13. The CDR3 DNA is TGTGCCAGCAGTGCTACGCCACAGGGGATGGGGCAGTACTTC. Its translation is CASSATPQGMGQYF. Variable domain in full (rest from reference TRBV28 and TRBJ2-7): DVKVTQSSRYLVKRTGEKVFLECVQDMDHENMFWYRQDPGLGLRLIYFSYDVKMKEKGDIPEGYSVSREKKERFSLILESASTNQTSMYLCASSATPQGMGQYFGPGTRLTVT.

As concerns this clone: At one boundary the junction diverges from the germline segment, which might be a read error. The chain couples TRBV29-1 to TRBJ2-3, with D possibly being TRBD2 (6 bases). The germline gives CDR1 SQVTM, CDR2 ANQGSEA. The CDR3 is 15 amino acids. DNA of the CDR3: TGCAGCATTGAGTTAGGCAGCGGGAGCACAGATACGCAGTATTTT. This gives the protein CSIELGSGSTDTQYF.

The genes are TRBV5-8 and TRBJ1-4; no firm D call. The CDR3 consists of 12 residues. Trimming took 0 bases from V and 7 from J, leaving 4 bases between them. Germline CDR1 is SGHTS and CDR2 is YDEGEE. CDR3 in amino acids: CASSLAGEKLFF. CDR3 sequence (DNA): TGTGCCAGCAGCTTGGCGGGTGAAAAACTGTTTTTT.

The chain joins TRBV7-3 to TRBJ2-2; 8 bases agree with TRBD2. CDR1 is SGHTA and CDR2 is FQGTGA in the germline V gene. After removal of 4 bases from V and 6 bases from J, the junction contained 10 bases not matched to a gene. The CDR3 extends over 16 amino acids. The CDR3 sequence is CASSSSSAGAPGELFF. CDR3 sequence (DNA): TGTGCCAGCAGCTCCTCTTCAGCGGGAGCCCCCGGGGAGCTGTTTTTT.

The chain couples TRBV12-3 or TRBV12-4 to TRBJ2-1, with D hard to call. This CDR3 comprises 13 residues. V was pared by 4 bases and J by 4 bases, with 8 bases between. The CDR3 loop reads CASSSSRYNEQFF. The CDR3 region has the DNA TGTGCCAGCAGTTCTTCTAGATACAATGAGCAGTTCTTC.

CDR3 nucleotides: TGTGCCAGCAGCTTCCGGGACAGGGGCCCTCCGGAGACCCAGTACTTC. Translated: CASSFRDRGPPETQYF. The chain employs TRBV7-2 and TRBJ2-5; 10 bases align to TRBD1. Germline loops: CDR1 SGHTA, CDR2 FQGNSA. The CDR3 length is 16 residues. V trimming: 3 bases; J trimming: 5 bases; junction bases outside the gene matches: 9.

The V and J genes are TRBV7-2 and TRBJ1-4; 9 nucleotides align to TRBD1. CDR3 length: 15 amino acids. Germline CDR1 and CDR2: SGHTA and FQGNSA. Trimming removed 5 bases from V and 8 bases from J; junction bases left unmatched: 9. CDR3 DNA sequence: TGTGCCAGCAGCAGACAACAGGGGGCGTGGGAAAAACTGTTTTTT. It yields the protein CASSRQQGAWEKLFF.

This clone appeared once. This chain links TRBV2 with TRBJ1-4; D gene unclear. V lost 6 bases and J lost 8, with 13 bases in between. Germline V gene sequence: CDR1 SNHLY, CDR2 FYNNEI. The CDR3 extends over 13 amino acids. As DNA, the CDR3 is TGTGCCAGCAGGAGGGAGGGTTGGGAAAAACTGTTTTTT. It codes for CASRREGWEKLFF.

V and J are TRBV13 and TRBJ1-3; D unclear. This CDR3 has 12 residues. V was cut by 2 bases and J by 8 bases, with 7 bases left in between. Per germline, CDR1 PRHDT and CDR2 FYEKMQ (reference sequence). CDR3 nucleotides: TGTGCCAGCAGCTTATCGCGGGACACCATATATTTT. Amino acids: CASSLSRDTIYF.

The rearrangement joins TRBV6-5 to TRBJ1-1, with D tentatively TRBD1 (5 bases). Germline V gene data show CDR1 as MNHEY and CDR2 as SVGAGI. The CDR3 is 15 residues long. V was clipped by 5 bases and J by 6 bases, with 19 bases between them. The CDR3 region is CASSRRGPLSAEAFF. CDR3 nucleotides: TGTGCCAGCAGTCGTAGGGGCCCACTATCCGCTGAAGCTTTCTTT.

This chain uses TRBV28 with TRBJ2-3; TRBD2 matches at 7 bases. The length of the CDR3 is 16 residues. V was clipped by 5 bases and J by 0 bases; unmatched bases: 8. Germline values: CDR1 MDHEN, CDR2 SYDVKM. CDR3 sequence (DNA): TGTGCCAGCAGTCCCCCTCCTAGCGGAAGCACAGATACGCAGTATTTT. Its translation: CASSPPPSGSTDTQYF.

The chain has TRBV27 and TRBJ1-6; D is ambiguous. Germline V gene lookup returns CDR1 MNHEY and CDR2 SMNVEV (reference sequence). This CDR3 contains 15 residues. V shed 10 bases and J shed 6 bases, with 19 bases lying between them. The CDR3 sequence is CATSRRGLLNSPLHF. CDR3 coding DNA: TGTGCCACCTCACGAAGAGGGCTGCTTAATTCACCCCTCCACTTT.

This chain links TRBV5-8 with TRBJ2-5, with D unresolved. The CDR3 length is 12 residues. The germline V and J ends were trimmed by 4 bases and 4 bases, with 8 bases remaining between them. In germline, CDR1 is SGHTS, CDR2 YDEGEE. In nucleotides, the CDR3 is TGTGCCAGCAGCACAAATCTAGAGACCCAGTACTTC. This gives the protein CASSTNLETQYF. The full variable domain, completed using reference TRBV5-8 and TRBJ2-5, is EAGVTQSPTHLIKTRGQQATLRCSPISGHTSVYWYQQALGLGLQFLLWYDEGEERNRGNFPPRFSGRQFPNYSSELNVNALELEDSALYLCASSTNLETQYFGPGTRLLVL.

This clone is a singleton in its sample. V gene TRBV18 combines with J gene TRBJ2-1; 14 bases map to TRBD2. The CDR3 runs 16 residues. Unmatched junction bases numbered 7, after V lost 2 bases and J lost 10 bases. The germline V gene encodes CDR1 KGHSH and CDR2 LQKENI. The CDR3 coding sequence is TGTGCCAGCTCACCATCTAGGACTAGCGGGAGGACAGAGCAGTTCTTC. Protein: CASSPSRTSGRTEQFF. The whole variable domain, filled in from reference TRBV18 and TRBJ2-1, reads NAGVMQNPRHLVRRRGQEARLRCSPMKGHSHVYWYRQLPEEGLKFMVYLQKENIIDESGMPKERFSAEFPKEGPSILRIQQVVRGDSAAYFCASSPSRTSGRTEQFFGPGTRLTVL.

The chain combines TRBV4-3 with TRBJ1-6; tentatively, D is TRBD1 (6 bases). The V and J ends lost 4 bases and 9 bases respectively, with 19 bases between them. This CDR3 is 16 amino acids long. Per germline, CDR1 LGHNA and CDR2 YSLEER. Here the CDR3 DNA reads TGCGCCAGCAGCCTAGGGACACCTGGGGGAATTTCACCCCTCCACTTT. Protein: CASSLGTPGGISPLHF.